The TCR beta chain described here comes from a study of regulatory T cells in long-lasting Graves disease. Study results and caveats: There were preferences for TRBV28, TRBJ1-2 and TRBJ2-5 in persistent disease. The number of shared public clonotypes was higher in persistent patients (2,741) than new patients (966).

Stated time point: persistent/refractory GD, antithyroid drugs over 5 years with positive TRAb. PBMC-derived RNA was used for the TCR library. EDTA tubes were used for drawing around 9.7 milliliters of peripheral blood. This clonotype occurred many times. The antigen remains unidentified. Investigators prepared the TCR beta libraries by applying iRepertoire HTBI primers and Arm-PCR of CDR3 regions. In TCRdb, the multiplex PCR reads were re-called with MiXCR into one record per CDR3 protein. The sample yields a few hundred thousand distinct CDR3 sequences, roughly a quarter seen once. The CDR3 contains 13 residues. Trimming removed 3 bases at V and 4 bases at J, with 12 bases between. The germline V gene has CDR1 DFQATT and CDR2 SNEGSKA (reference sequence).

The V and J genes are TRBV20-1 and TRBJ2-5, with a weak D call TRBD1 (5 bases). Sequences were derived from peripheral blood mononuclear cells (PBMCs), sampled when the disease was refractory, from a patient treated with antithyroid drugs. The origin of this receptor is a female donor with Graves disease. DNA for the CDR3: TGCAGTGCTAGGCCCGTAAGGGGAGAGACCCAGTACTTC. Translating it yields CSARPVRGETQYF.